The 25 T cell receptor beta chains below all came from one sample that was sequenced in a study of shared T cell receptors in the human thymus. Repertoires were generated with immunoSEQ multiplex PCR, while TCRdb's copy carries only in-frame clones and drops some. The sample shows about 660,000 clones, about 87% of them seen only once. In addition, the sample was reused for a study of human thymus T cells.

Source material: thymocytes. These receptors were taken from a boy in the first two years of life with a congenital heart defect.

The V call is TRBV5-5, the J call TRBJ2-5, with 8 positions matching TRBD1. The CDR3 sequence is 14 residues long. The germline CDR1 and CDR2 sequences are SGHKS and YYEKEE (reference sequence). Trimming cost V 3 bases and J 4 bases; bases outside gene matches: 5. The CDR3 reads CASSSRTGRETQYF. CDR3 nucleotide sequence: TGTGCCAGCAGCTCCCGGACAGGGCGAGAGACCCAGTACTTC.

This clone has a single count. The rearrangement links TRBV7-2 to TRBJ2-7, with D uncertain. Looked up from germline, CDR1 is SGHTA and CDR2 is FQGNSA. CDR3 length: 12 residues. V was trimmed by 5 bases and J by 5 bases, leaving 10 bases between them. The CDR3 region has the DNA TGTGCCAGCAGCCCACTCCCCGACGAGCAGTACTTC. Translated, it gives CASSPLPDEQYF.

This chain joins TRBV7-9 and TRBJ1-5; D unresolved. The CDR3 has 15 residues. V lost 1 base to trimming and J lost 0 bases, with 7 bases between them. Germline lookup yields CDR1 SEHNR and CDR2 FQNEAQ (reference sequence). The CDR3 loop reads CASSLEEGSNQPQHF. The CDR3 DNA follows: TGTGCCAGCAGCTTAGAGGAGGGTAGCAATCAGCCCCAGCATTTT.

The chain links TRBV6-6 to TRBJ2-3; 10 nucleotides align to TRBD2. CDR1 is MNHNY and CDR2 is SVGAGI in the germline V gene (reference sequence). The junction had 8 bases not matched to a gene; V was cut back by 6 bases and J by 2 bases. CDR3 length equals 16 residues. The CDR3 here is CASSDGLAVITDTQYF. Here the CDR3 DNA reads TGTGCCAGCAGCGATGGACTAGCGGTGATCACAGATACGCAGTATTTT.

The genes are TRBV7-2 and TRBJ1-5; D possibly corresponds to TRBD1 (5 bases). With 2 bases removed from V and 2 bases from J, the gap between germline ends came to 19 bases. The CDR3 has 18 amino acids. CDR1 is SGHTA, CDR2 FQGNSA, per germline. The CDR3 DNA sequence: TGTGCCAGCAGCTTAAATTCCCGGGGGAAGACAGGCAATCAGCCCCAGCATTTT. Translating it yields CASSLNSRGKTGNQPQHF.

This sequence joins TRBV27 and TRBJ2-7; 14 bases align to TRBD2. Trimming took 4 bases from V and 4 from J; bases not matched to a gene: 3. CDR3 length: 15 amino acids. CDR1 is MNHEY and CDR2 is SMNVEV in the germline V gene (reference sequence). For the CDR3, the DNA is TGTGCCAGCAGTTCCGGGACTAGCGGGAGTTACGAGCAGTACTTC. It encodes CASSSGTSGSYEQYF.

The V call is TRBV6-1, the J call TRBJ1-5; maybe TRBD1 (6 bases). Trimming removed 2 bases from V and 3 bases from J, with 14 bases in between. Germline V lookup: CDR1 MNHNS, CDR2 SASEGT. This CDR3 comprises 16 residues. The CDR3 reads CASSERERGNNQPQHF. The CDR3 region has the DNA TGTGCCAGCAGTGAAAGGGAAAGGGGGAACAATCAGCCCCAGCATTTT.

This sequence joins TRBV4-2 and TRBJ1-2, with 10 bases that match TRBD1. After removal of 0 bases from V and 5 bases from J, the junction contained 9 bases not matched to a gene. The CDR3 runs 17 residues. Germline loops: CDR1 LGHNA, CDR2 YNFKEQ. CDR3 sequence reads: CASSQELGQGLWYGYTF. CDR3 DNA: TGTGCCAGCAGCCAAGAATTGGGACAGGGGTTGTGGTATGGCTACACCTTC.

The chain is built from TRBV10-3 and TRBJ1-4; D may be TRBD1 (5 bases). The CDR3 sequence is 15 residues long. Trimming cost V 0 bases and J 4 bases, with 9 bases left between them. The germline CDR1 and CDR2 sequences are ENHRY and SYGVKD. The CDR3 here is CAISESTDHNEKLFF. The CDR3, as DNA: TGTGCCATCAGTGAGTCGACAGATCATAATGAAAAACTGTTTTTT.

The chain combines TRBV2 with TRBJ1-4, with D tentatively TRBD1 (5 bases). V lost 7 bases to trimming and J lost 5 bases, with 14 bases between them. Germline lookup yields CDR1 SNHLY and CDR2 FYNNEI. This CDR3 comprises 14 residues. The CDR3 DNA follows: TGTGCCAGCATTGCGGGACCCTCGAATGAAAAACTGTTTTTT. It specifies CASIAGPSNEKLFF.

V is TRBV5-6 and J is TRBJ2-1; D perhaps matches TRBD2 (6 bases). There are 14 residues in the CDR3. Germline V gene lookup returns CDR1 SGHDT and CDR2 YYEEEE. Trimming took off 3 bases at V and 10 bases at J, with 17 bases between the two ends. The CDR3 DNA follows: TGTGCCAGCAGCTCTGGACTACCCTCCCACGAGCAGTTCTTC. Its translation: CASSSGLPSHEQFF.

The gene calls are TRBV4-1 and TRBJ1-5; D is perhaps TRBD1 (5 bases). This CDR3 is built from 15 residues. The germline V gene has CDR1 MGHRA and CDR2 YSYEKL. Trimming shortened V by 2 bases and J by 0 bases, and 8 bases separated the two germline ends. The CDR3 nucleotides read TGCGCCAGCAGCCAACAACAGGTTAGCAATCAGCCCCAGCATTTT. Amino acids: CASSQQQVSNQPQHF.

The rearrangement links TRBV28 to TRBJ2-5, with 7 bases that match TRBD1. In germline, CDR1 is MDHEN, CDR2 SYDVKM. CDR3 length: 15 amino acids. V was pared by 8 bases and J by 5 bases, with 14 bases of the junction left unmatched. CDR3 coding DNA: TGTGCCAGCGTAATAGCCGAAGGGGGCGGGGAGACCCAGTACTTC. Protein: CASVIAEGGGETQYF.

The chain combines TRBV6-1 with TRBJ2-7; weak D call: TRBD2 (6 bases). This CDR3 spans 12 amino acids. V lost 0 bases, J lost 6 bases, and 6 bases lay in between. Germline V lookup: CDR1 MNHNS, CDR2 SASEGT. The CDR3 region is CASSEAGGEQYF. CDR3 bases: TGTGCCAGCAGTGAAGCGGGGGGCGAGCAGTACTTC.

This clone has more than one count but fewer than ten. The chain links TRBV9 to TRBJ2-7; D ambiguous. CDR1 is SGDLS and CDR2 is YYNGEE in the germline V gene. This CDR3 spans 14 amino acids. Deletions cut 0 bases from V and 1 base from J, with 8 bases between. CDR3 residues: CASSVDLSSYEQYF. CDR3 bases: TGTGCCAGCAGCGTAGACCTGAGTTCCTACGAGCAGTACTTC. The full variable domain, rest sourced from reference TRBV9 and TRBJ2-7, is DSGVTQTPKHLITATGQRVTLRCSPRSGDLSVYWYQQSLDQGLQFLIQYYNGEERAKGNILERFSAQQFPDLHSELNLSSLELGDSALYFCASSVDLSSYEQYFGPGTRLTVT.

This clone was seen a few times. This rearrangement joins TRBV30 to TRBJ2-7; 12 bases match TRBD1. Germline V gene lookup returns CDR1 GTSNPN and CDR2 SVGIG (reference sequence). Unmatched junction bases numbered 11, after V lost 1 base and J lost 4 bases. The CDR3 extends over 17 amino acids. The CDR3 here is CAWSALTRDRGLYEQYF. The CDR3 DNA follows: TGTGCCTGGAGTGCATTGACCCGGGACAGGGGGCTGTACGAGCAGTACTTC. Looking up the rest from reference TRBV30 and TRBJ2-7 gives the full variable domain: SQTIHQWPATLVQPVGSPLSLECTVEGTSNPNLYWYRQAAGRGLQLLFYSVGIGQISSEVPQNLSASRPQDRQFILSSKKLLLSDSGFYLCAWSALTRDRGLYEQYFGPGTRLTVT.

This chain links TRBV19 with TRBJ1-2, with 9 bases lining up with TRBD1. Germline CDR1 is LNHDA and CDR2 is SQIVND (reference sequence). The CDR3 runs 13 residues. The ends lost 6 bases at V and 4 bases at J; junction bases unmatched: 3. For the CDR3, the DNA is TGTGCCAGTAGGAACAGGGGGCCCTATGGCTACACCTTC. It encodes CASRNRGPYGYTF. Using reference TRBV19 and TRBJ1-2 for the parts outside the CDR3, the full variable domain is DGGITQSPKYLFRKEGQNVTLSCEQNLNHDAMYWYRQDPGQGLRLIYYSQIVNDFQKGDIAEGYSVSREKKESFPLTVTSAQKNPTAFYLCASRNRGPYGYTFGSGTRLTVV.

The genes are TRBV7-8 and TRBJ2-3; 9 bases match TRBD2. V dropped 1 base and J dropped 4; count of bases not matched to a gene: 3. CDR1 SGHVS and CDR2 FQNEAQ come from the germline V gene. The CDR3 has 15 amino acids. In DNA, the CDR3 is TGTGCCAGCAGCTTAGGCGGGAGGGCCGCAGATACGCAGTATTTT. It specifies CASSLGGRAADTQYF.

The chain recombines TRBV4-2 with TRBJ2-5, with a weak D call TRBD2 (7 bases). Germline-derived CDR1 and CDR2 are LGHNA and YNFKEQ. This CDR3 contains 16 residues. V lost 0 bases and J lost 4, with 15 bases in between. The CDR3 bases are TGTGCCAGCAGCCAAGATATAGGGGGGGGCCGAGAGACCCAGTACTTC. As protein: CASSQDIGGGRETQYF.

In nucleotides, the CDR3 is TGTGCCAGCACCCCGCCCAGGGTTTTCGAACAGCCCCAGCATTTT. Encoded protein: CASTPPRVFEQPQHF. The V gene is TRBV7-2, the J gene TRBJ1-5, with D maybe TRBD1 (5 bases). V gave up 7 bases and J gave up 7 bases, with 20 bases separating them. The germline CDR1 and CDR2 sequences are SGHTA and FQGNSA. The CDR3 is 15 residues long. The full variable domain, with the rest looked up from reference TRBV7-2 and TRBJ1-5, is GAGVSQSPSNKVTEKGKDVELRCDPISGHTALYWYRQSLGQGLEFLIYFQGNSAPDKSGLPSDRFSAERTGGSVSTLTIQRTQQEDSAVYLCASTPPRVFEQPQHFGDGTRLSIL.

The table lists this clone with a count of one. The chain employs TRBV7-6 and TRBJ2-2, with 13 positions matching TRBD2. Germline V gene data show CDR1 as SGHVS and CDR2 as FNYEAQ. V lost 5 bases, J lost 4 bases, and 10 bases stayed unmatched. The CDR3 is 18 amino acids. The CDR3 DNA reads TGTGCCAGCAGCCCACCTGGACTAGCGGGAGCGGGCACCGGGGAGCTGTTTTTT. It is translated as CASSPPGLAGAGTGELFF.

The chain links TRBV11-3 to TRBJ2-2; 9 bases fit TRBD1. CDR3 length equals 17 residues. V lost 5 bases and J lost 0; bases outside the gene matches: 7. Germline-derived CDR1 and CDR2 are SGHNT and YENEEA. CDR3 region: CASSQGQGYSNTGELFF. The CDR3 nucleotides read TGTGCCAGCAGCCAGGGACAGGGCTATTCGAACACCGGGGAGCTGTTTTTT.

This clone was seen just once. V and J are TRBV30 and TRBJ1-6, with D perhaps matching TRBD1 (5 bases). V gave up 4 bases and J gave up 0 bases, with 13 bases separating them. This CDR3 has 16 residues. The germline gives CDR1 GTSNPN, CDR2 SVGIG (reference sequence). CDR3 coding DNA: TGTGCCTGGAATCTCCGACAGAGCTCCTATAATTCACCCCTCCACTTT. It yields the protein CAWNLRQSSYNSPLHF.

V gene TRBV5-8 combines with J gene TRBJ2-1; 7 positions agree with TRBD2. Germline CDR1 and CDR2: SGHTS and YDEGEE. Trimming took 8 bases from V and 5 from J; bases not matched to a gene: 13. This CDR3 region has 15 residues. The CDR3 reads CARGPSDGRHNEQFF. The CDR3 nucleotides read TGTGCCAGAGGGCCTAGTGACGGGAGGCACAATGAGCAGTTCTTC.

This sequence joins TRBV18 and TRBJ2-7; 7 bases fit TRBD1. V shed 2 bases and J 5 bases; nucleotides not matched to a gene: 6. The CDR3 contains 14 residues. Germline lookup yields CDR1 KGHSH and CDR2 LQKENI. CDR3: CASSPAGGKHEQYF. The CDR3 nucleotides read TGTGCCAGCTCACCAGCAGGGGGAAAACACGAGCAGTACTTC.